The present T cell receptor beta chain was sequenced within a study of blood T cell repertoires in COVID-19 (dated by TCRdb to 2020 to 2021). For the study in its entirety: Samples from collaborators originated in the United States, Italy and Spain and spanned both the acute and convalescent phases of COVID-19. The material from the prospective study consisted of cDNA or gDNA derived from T cells, B-cell-depleted T cells, or PBMCs. The samples were drawn from the first 160 participants of the ongoing ImmuneRACE study and from 1,254 subjects provided by 6 global collaborators. The repertoires were released in a freely available public database meant as a resource for research on the immune response to SARS-CoV-2. Where available, HLA class I and class II types were taken from metadata supplied by the sample provider and were not determined by assay-based typing. Nearly every sample came with metadata listing a de-identified subject ID, COVID-19 status, age in years and sex. Subjects who had been exposed to COVID-19, were actively infected with it, or had recovered from it provided the deeply sampled blood TCRbeta repertoires that made up the dataset.

Whole blood was collected in K2EDTA tubes by collaborating institutions according to the institutions' own protocols. For TCRbeta analysis, collaborators shipped samples in one of three forms: frozen whole blood, isolated PBMCs, or DNA extracted from either of those sample types. TCRbeta CDR3 regions were amplified from genomic DNA by means of the immunoSEQ Assay, a bias-controlled multiplex PCR. As for how the authors treated the data: The number of nucleated cells in each sample was estimated by amplification of reference gene primers within the assay. To quantify the absolute abundance of each unique TCRbeta CDR3 rearrangement, sequence reads were collapsed and filtered. For each sample, productive Simpson clonality was calculated by taking the square root of Simpson's diversity index across productive rearrangements. TCRdb carries this immuneACCESS record with in-frame sequences only. Its versions omit some clonotypes, under half of them owing to an unresolved V gene in the studies checked, with the rest unexplained. V and J calls and clone size are those listed in that table; D and trimming were worked out from the DNA. The sample data list roughly 64,000 clones, and 65% to 90% of these were observed just once. About 1.2% of the sample lies in the top ten.

Spanning cysteine to phenylalanine, the CDR3 consists of 14 amino acids. Just the 42-base CDR3 DNA is kept, in frame starting at base 1. According to the germline V gene (reference sequence), CDR1 reads GTSNPN and CDR2 reads SVGIG. Germline trimming amounts to 0 bases on V and 4 bases on J, with 5 as the count of junction bases outside the gene matches. The investigation overall reported the following: The amount of clinical and demographic metadata varied by source and participant and was provided uncurated.

Of note for this clone: Its antigen is unknown. Base quality data are lacking; no much larger clone is found one base away.

Sequencing used peripheral blood. The source is a man between 40 and 49 years old with acute or convalescent COVID-19. The chain was built from TRBV30 and TRBJ1-2, and TRBD1 aligns with 7 junction nucleotides. The CDR3 region has the sequence CAWSVGTASYGYTF. The DNA reads TGTGCCTGGAGTGTTGGGACAGCAAGCTATGGCTACACCTTC.